Given below is one TCR beta chain in context. This sample is part of a study of blood T cell repertoires in COVID-19. The overall study: Samples taken during acute and convalescent COVID-19 were collected in the United States, Italy and Spain.

In the original analysis: It was from reference gene primer amplification that nucleated cell counts were estimated. The method was immunoSEQ multiplex PCR; TCRdb's version includes in-frame clones alone and lacks a portion of them. Clone size and V and J calls were adopted from that table, with D and trimming inferred from the DNA. This sample has roughly 220,000 clones; about 80% occur once, and the top ten carry about 2.1%. This CDR3 contains 17 residues. The V gene end was trimmed by 4 bases and the J gene end by 5 bases; junction bases not matched to a gene: 15. Germline V CDR1 and CDR2: SGHNT, YYREEE (reference sequence).

The chain has TRBV5-4 and TRBJ1-2; 9 nucleotides agree with TRBD1. Sequencing used peripheral blood. The receptor's source is a woman aged 60-75 years with acute or convalescent COVID-19. The CDR3 reads CASSAARQGQGQYGYTF. The CDR3 DNA follows: TGTGCCAGCAGCGCGGCTCGACAGGGACAGGGCCAGTATGGCTACACCTTC.